The 24 T cell receptor beta chains below come from one sample, sequenced in a study of cytomegalovirus exposure and HLA in healthy donors. TCRdb's table, derived via immunoSEQ multiplex PCR, lists solely in-frame clones and lacks some. The data contain under 200,000 clones, 86% of them seen just once; the ten biggest clones take up approximately 2.4%. The specimen sequenced was PBMCs. These receptors were taken from a woman between 18 and 30 years old in good health and CMV-seronegative.

The rearrangement links TRBV5-4 to TRBJ1-2; 8 nucleotides agree with TRBD1. This CDR3 has 17 amino acids. V was pared by 0 bases and J by 0 bases, with 7 bases of the junction left unmatched. Germline V CDR1 and CDR2: SGHNT, YYREEE (reference sequence). The chain's CDR3 is CASSLGQGRSSNYGYTF. The DNA for the CDR3 is TGTGCCAGCAGCTTGGGACAGGGGAGGAGTTCTAACTATGGCTACACCTTC.

This clone has a handful of counts. CDR3 sequence reads: CASSFRLAGVYEQYF. In DNA form, the CDR3 reads TGTGCCAGCAGTTTCCGACTAGCGGGAGTCTACGAGCAGTACTTC. The rearrangement uses TRBV6-6 and TRBJ2-7; the match to TRBD2 covers 12 bases. Germline-derived CDR1 and CDR2 are MNHNY and SVGAGI (reference sequence). The length of the CDR3 is 15 residues. After removal of 4 bases from V and 3 bases from J, the junction contained 4 bases not matched to a gene.

The rearrangement uses TRBV5-1 and TRBJ2-2; D unclear. V was pared by 0 bases and J by 6 bases, with 6 bases between. CDR1 and CDR2 (germline): SGHRS, YFSETQ. The CDR3 totals 13 residues. CDR3 DNA sequence: TGCGCCAGCAGCTTGGATTTCGCCGGGGAGCTGTTTTTT. Its translation: CASSLDFAGELFF. Filled out from reference TRBV5-1 and TRBJ2-2, the complete variable domain reads KAGVTQTPRYLIKTRGQQVTLSCSPISGHRSVSWYQQTPGQGLQFLFEYFSETQRNKGNFPGRFSGRQFSNSRSEMNVSTLELGDSALYLCASSLDFAGELFFGEGSRLTVL.

The CDR3 loop reads CASSEARGKGKYF. CDR3 in DNA: TGTGCCAGCAGTGAAGCGCGGGGAAAGGGAAAGTATTTT. This chain links TRBV2 with TRBJ2-3; maybe TRBD2 (6 bases). From germline, CDR1 is SNHLY and CDR2 FYNNEI. The CDR3 has 13 amino acids. The V end lost 0 bases, the J end lost 13 bases, and 14 bases lay between the germline ends.

This sequence joins TRBV7-8 and TRBJ2-7, with TRBD2 identical over 11 bases. The CDR3 is made up of 17 amino acids. J lost 5 bases, V lost 2 bases, and 11 bases had no gene match. Germline V lookup: CDR1 SGHVS, CDR2 FQNEAQ. CDR3 nucleotides: TGTGCCAGCAGCTTAACTGGTCCCCTAGCGGGAGGACACGAGCAGTACTTC. Amino acids: CASSLTGPLAGGHEQYF.

The J gene is TRBJ2-1, the V gene TRBV4-1, with TRBD2 matching 12 bases. V dropped 6 bases and J dropped 5; count of bases not matched to a gene: 8. CDR1 and CDR2 from the germline V gene are MGHRA and YSYEKL. CDR3 length equals 16 residues. CDR3 sequence reads: CASSLAGGPKNNEQFF. CDR3 nucleotide sequence: TGCGCCAGCAGTCTAGCGGGAGGGCCGAAAAACAATGAGCAGTTCTTC.

The CDR3 loop is CASSLNNNEQFF. In nucleotides, the CDR3 is TGCGCCAGCAGCTTAAATAACAATGAGCAGTTCTTC. The rearrangement joins TRBV5-1 to TRBJ2-1, with unresolved D. The germline V gene encodes CDR1 SGHRS and CDR2 YFSETQ. This CDR3 spans 12 amino acids. Trimming stripped 2 bases from V and 5 bases from J, with 5 bases between.

This chain uses TRBV27 with TRBJ1-2; D gene uncertain. V was shortened by 2 bases and J by 6 bases, with 10 bases between the two germline ends. The V gene's germline CDR1 is MNHEY and CDR2 SMNVEV (reference sequence). There are 13 residues in the CDR3. Here the CDR3 DNA reads TGTGCCAGCAGTTTAGCTTGGGGAGATGGCTACACCTTC. This codes for CASSLAWGDGYTF.

J is TRBJ2-1 and V is TRBV30; 9 positions agree with TRBD2. Germline V gene lookup returns CDR1 GTSNPN and CDR2 SVGIG (reference sequence). The CDR3 runs 15 residues. J gave up 3 bases and V 4 bases, and 7 bases lay outside the gene matches. The CDR3 sequence: CAWTPFSGGYNEQFF. The CDR3 DNA reads TGTGCCTGGACTCCGTTTAGCGGGGGCTACAATGAGCAGTTCTTC. Full variable domain (outside the CDR3, taken from reference TRBV30 and TRBJ2-1): SQTIHQWPATLVQPVGSPLSLECTVEGTSNPNLYWYRQAAGRGLQLLFYSVGIGQISSEVPQNLSASRPQDRQFILSSKKLLLSDSGFYLCAWTPFSGGYNEQFFGPGTRLTVL.

The chain has TRBV30 and TRBJ1-1; D perhaps matches TRBD1 (5 bases). V was cut by 2 bases and J by 9 bases, with 19 bases left in between. This CDR3 is 14 amino acids long. CDR1 is GTSNPN and CDR2 is SVGIG in the germline V gene (reference sequence). The CDR3 coding sequence is TGTGCCTGGAGTCCACCGGTCTATCAGGGCCAAGCTTTCTTT. It codes for CAWSPPVYQGQAFF.

The chain is built from TRBV5-8 and TRBJ1-5; D not certain. Germline CDR1 reads SGHTS; CDR2 reads YDEGEE. With 4 bases removed from V and 6 bases from J, the gap between germline ends came to 11 bases. The CDR3 is 13 residues long. The CDR3 sequence: CASSRAGSQPQHF. The CDR3 coding sequence is TGTGCCAGCAGCCGGGCGGGGAGTCAGCCCCAGCATTTT.

J is TRBJ1-4 and V is TRBV4-2; no reliable D call. Trimming took off 5 bases at V and 0 bases at J, with 10 bases between the two ends. This CDR3 contains 15 residues. The germline gives CDR1 LGHNA, CDR2 YNFKEQ. The CDR3 DNA reads as TGTGCCAGCAGCTACGAGGGCTCAACTAATGAAAAACTGTTTTTT. This sequence encodes CASSYEGSTNEKLFF.

This rearrangement joins TRBV27 to TRBJ1-1; no clear D gene. CDR1 is MNHEY, CDR2 SMNVEV, per germline (reference sequence). The CDR3 length is 15 residues. V gave up 4 bases and J gave up 6 bases, with 18 bases separating them. The CDR3 loop is CASSSDQARDAEAFF. In nucleotides, the CDR3 is TGTGCCAGCAGTTCGGATCAGGCCCGTGACGCTGAAGCTTTCTTT.

In DNA, the CDR3 is TGTGCCAGCGTCCTCGGGACAGGGGCCTACGAGCAGTACTTC. Its protein product is CASVLGTGAYEQYF. The chain links TRBV2 to TRBJ2-7; 10 nucleotides line up with TRBD1. The ends lost 8 bases at V and 2 bases at J; junction bases unmatched: 6. The length of the CDR3 is 14 residues. In germline, CDR1 is SNHLY, CDR2 FYNNEI. The full variable domain, rest sourced from reference TRBV2 and TRBJ2-7, is EPEVTQTPSHQVTQMGQEVILRCVPISNHLYFYWYRQILGQKVEFLVSFYNNEISEKSEIFDDQFSVERPDGSNFTLKIRSTKLEDSAMYFCASVLGTGAYEQYFGPGTRLTVT.

This clone was counted only a few times. The chain combines TRBV7-8 with TRBJ1-2, with a tentative D call TRBD1 (5 bases). Germline V gene data show CDR1 as SGHVS and CDR2 as FQNEAQ. V lost 5 bases to trimming and J lost 4 bases, with 11 bases between them. This CDR3 is 13 amino acids long. CDR3 sequence: CASSLTGRYGYTF. The CDR3 nucleotides read TGTGCCAGCAGCCTTACAGGACGCTATGGCTACACCTTC.

The rearrangement uses TRBV5-1 and TRBJ1-1; 7 bases map to TRBD1. The ends lost 2 bases at V and 7 bases at J; junction bases unmatched: 8. This CDR3 comprises 14 residues. Germline V lookup: CDR1 SGHRS, CDR2 YFSETQ. In nucleotides, the CDR3 is TGCGCCAGCAGCTTACAACGTGGGACAGATGAAGCTTTCTTT. It yields the protein CASSLQRGTDEAFF.

The rearrangement links TRBV5-8 to TRBJ1-3; D ambiguous. Trimming pared 2 bases from V and 4 bases from J, leaving 10 bases between. Germline V gene data show CDR1 as SGHTS and CDR2 as YDEGEE. This CDR3 is 14 amino acids long. CDR3 bases: TGTGCCAGCAGCTTCGCAAACACCGGAAACACCATATATTTT. It specifies CASSFANTGNTIYF.

The chain joins TRBV19 to TRBJ2-1, with unresolved D. Trimming pared 6 bases from V and 2 bases from J, leaving 8 bases between. Looked up from germline, CDR1 is LNHDA and CDR2 is SQIVND (reference sequence). This CDR3 is 13 amino acids long. Here the CDR3 DNA reads TGTGCCAGTAGGAGTTCAACCTACAATGAGCAGTTCTTC. It translates to CASRSSTYNEQFF.

This clone was seen only a few times. The chain uses TRBV10-1 and TRBJ1-5; 7 bases line up with TRBD1. V shed 6 bases, J shed 6 bases, and the junction held 5 bases outside the gene matches. This CDR3 is 13 amino acids long. Germline-derived CDR1 and CDR2 are WNHNN and SYGVQD (reference sequence). The CDR3 DNA sequence: TGCGCCAGCAGCGACAGGGATGGTCAGCCCCAGCATTTT. As protein: CASSDRDGQPQHF.

The chain joins TRBV7-9 to TRBJ2-3; perhaps TRBD2 as D (5 bases). Trimming removed 0 bases from V and 3 bases from J, with 13 bases in between. The CDR3 length is 16 residues. CDR1 SEHNR and CDR2 FQNEAQ come from the germline V gene (reference sequence). CDR3 in amino acids: CASSLASLGDTDTQYF. The CDR3 coding sequence is TGTGCCAGCAGCTTAGCTTCCCTGGGAGATACAGATACGCAGTATTTT.

V is TRBV5-6 and J is TRBJ2-7; D remains unclear. Germline CDR1 is SGHDT and CDR2 is YYEEEE. This CDR3 is 11 amino acids long. With 0 bases removed from V and 7 bases from J, the gap between germline ends came to 5 bases. The chain's CDR3 is CASSLEAEQYF. CDR3 in DNA: TGTGCCAGCAGCTTGGAAGCAGAGCAGTACTTC.

V and J are TRBV12-5 and TRBJ1-5; D is perhaps TRBD1 (5 bases). The CDR3 has 11 amino acids. Germline CDR1 and CDR2: LGHNT and FRNRAP. Deletions cut 5 bases from V and 13 bases from J, with 12 bases between. CDR3 region: CASGPDTQQHF. The CDR3 DNA reads as TGTGCTAGTGGTCCGGACACCCAGCAGCATTTT. Filled out from reference TRBV12-5 and TRBJ1-5, the complete variable domain reads DARVTQTPRHKVTEMGQEVTMRCQPILGHNTVFWYRQTMMQGLELLAYFRNRAPLDDSGMPKDRFSAEMPDATLATLKIQPSEPRDSAVYFCASGPDTQQHFGDGTRLSIL.

This CDR3 reads CASRGMGLAGGRQFF. In nucleotides, the CDR3 is TGTGCCAGCAGGGGGATGGGACTAGCGGGAGGCCGGCAGTTCTTC. V and J are TRBV6-5 and TRBJ2-1; 15 bases align to TRBD2. In germline, CDR1 is MNHEY, CDR2 SVGAGI. The junction had 9 bases not matched to a gene; V was cut back by 6 bases and J by 12 bases. The CDR3 runs to 15 residues.

The V call is TRBV9, the J call TRBJ1-2, with TRBD1 as a possible D gene (6 bases). With 0 bases removed from V and 11 bases from J, the gap between germline ends came to 20 bases. The CDR3 spans 15 residues. Germline V lookup: CDR1 SGDLS, CDR2 YYNGEE. CDR3 bases: TGTGCCAGCAGCGTAGAAAACATACAGGGCGTGAGGTACACCTTC. Protein product: CASSVENIQGVRYTF.